Given below is one T cell receptor (beta chain) in context. The entry originates in a study of blood T cell repertoires in COVID-19. Whole-study context: COVID-19 samples from acute and convalescent phases originated in the United States, Italy and Spain.

Profiled with immunoSEQ multiplex PCR; TCRdb holds only in-frame clones, not every one. This table has roughly 140,000 clones, about 79% appearing once. Germline CDR1 SGHVS, CDR2 FNYEAQ. This CDR3 has 13 amino acids. V was shortened by 1 base and J by 1 base, with 4 bases between the two germline ends. This TCR was recovered from a man in his fifties or sixties with active or convalescent COVID-19. Sequenced material: peripheral blood. This chain connects TRBV7-6 to TRBJ1-1; D unresolved. The CDR3 DNA follows: TGTGCCAGCAGCTTAGGCGCGAACACTGAAGCTTTCTTT. It translates to CASSLGANTEAFF.